Below are 16 T cell receptor beta chains sequenced from a single sample in a study of beta chain features in type 1 diabetes. Of the isolated RNA, all was reverse transcribed, and so the sequenced material was expressed TCRB transcripts. Some clones are missing from TCRdb's copy, which holds only in-frame ones; the method was immunoSEQ multiplex PCR. There are under 50,000 clones in the sample; roughly 56% occur only once, and roughly 2.1% lies in the top ten. The sample comprised Tregs from blood. The origin of the receptors is a woman between 18 and 30 years old in good health.

V is TRBV11-2 and J is TRBJ2-1; 12 nucleotides line up with TRBD2. Germline CDR1 is SGHAT and CDR2 is FQNNGV. The ends lost 4 bases at V and 9 bases at J; junction bases unmatched: 13. This CDR3 spans 17 amino acids. The CDR3 reads CASSSTRLAGDRGEQFF. CDR3 bases: TGTGCCAGCAGCTCGACAAGACTAGCGGGAGATAGAGGTGAGCAGTTCTTC.

The table lists this clone with a few counts. The gene calls are TRBV4-1 and TRBJ2-7; possible D gene TRBD1, 6 bases. V lost 4 bases and J lost 3, with 16 bases in between. CDR3 size: 15 residues. Germline V gives CDR1 MGHRA, CDR2 YSYEKL. CDR3 region: CASSPLGGTVYEQYF. In nucleotides, the CDR3 is TGCGCCAGCAGCCCCCTAGGGGGAACTGTCTACGAGCAGTACTTC.

The chain is built from TRBV5-1 and TRBJ2-4; 8 bases align to TRBD2. With V trimmed by 1 base and J by 3 bases, 6 bases remained unmatched. This CDR3 has 16 amino acids. In germline, CDR1 is SGHRS, CDR2 YFSETQ. The CDR3: CASSLLGRAVKNIQYF. CDR3 DNA sequence: TGCGCCAGCAGCTTGCTCGGGAGGGCTGTCAAAAACATTCAGTACTTC.

This clone was seen a handful of times. V gene TRBV30 combines with J gene TRBJ2-1, with TRBD2 matching 10 bases. The V gene's germline CDR1 is GTSNPN and CDR2 SVGIG (reference sequence). The CDR3 is made up of 14 amino acids. Losses at the gene ends were 4 bases for V and 5 bases for J; bases not matched to a gene: 5. CDR3 amino acids: CAWTGLAADNEQFF. CDR3 sequence (DNA): TGTGCCTGGACAGGACTAGCGGCAGACAATGAGCAGTTCTTC.

V usage is TRBV7-2 and J usage is TRBJ2-3, with 14 bases that match TRBD2. CDR3 length: 18 amino acids. Germline CDR1 is SGHTA and CDR2 is FQGNSA. V lost 5 bases to trimming and J lost 4 bases; unmatched junction nucleotides: 11. Written as DNA, the CDR3 is TGTGCCAGCAGCCTCGGACTAGCGGGAGGTCTTCTCCCAGATACGCAGTATTTT. Encoded protein: CASSLGLAGGLLPDTQYF.

This chain uses TRBV6-1 with TRBJ2-7; 8 bases align to TRBD1. V gave up 5 bases and J gave up 5 bases; unmatched junction bases: 11. CDR1 is MNHNS and CDR2 is SASEGT in the germline V gene. The CDR3 is 15 amino acids. This chain's CDR3 is CASSPFDRGKDEQYF. DNA of the CDR3: TGTGCCAGCAGTCCTTTTGACAGGGGAAAGGACGAGCAGTACTTC.

The rearrangement joins TRBV27 to TRBJ2-5, with a weak D call TRBD2 (5 bases). The J call may not be correct, given that the DNA end is closer to TRBJ2-7. Germline V gene sequence: CDR1 MNHEY, CDR2 SMNVEV (reference sequence). The CDR3 length is 14 residues. As DNA, the CDR3 is TGTGCCAGCAGTTTTTGGCGCCTTGAGGGCGAGCAGTACTTC. Amino acids: CASSFWRLEGEQYF.

The J gene is TRBJ2-7, the V gene TRBV10-3, with TRBD2 as a possible D gene (6 bases). CDR1 is ENHRY, CDR2 SYGVKD, per germline. The CDR3 covers 14 residues. Trimming cost V 8 bases and J 0 bases, with 14 bases left between them. The CDR3 sequence is CAISPGGGSYEQYF. CDR3 nucleotides: TGTGCCATCTCACCCGGGGGAGGCTCCTACGAGCAGTACTTC.

The chain carries TRBV18 and TRBJ2-1, with 7 bases fitting TRBD2. Germline lookup yields CDR1 KGHSH and CDR2 LQKENI. This CDR3 comprises 12 residues. After removal of 9 bases from V and 15 bases from J, the junction contained 14 bases not matched to a gene. The CDR3 protein is CASRSLAESRFF. DNA for the CDR3: TGTGCCAGTCGTTCGCTAGCGGAAAGTAGGTTCTTC.

This chain uses TRBV6-5 with TRBJ2-1, with 14 bases that match TRBD2. The CDR3 has 16 amino acids. V lost 0 bases, J lost 7 bases, and 2 bases stayed unmatched. Germline CDR1 MNHEY, CDR2 SVGAGI. CDR3 region: CASSYSTSGRVNEQFF. The CDR3 bases are TGTGCCAGCAGTTACTCGACTAGCGGGAGGGTGAATGAGCAGTTCTTC.

The chain employs TRBV5-4 and TRBJ2-5; D is possibly TRBD1 (5 bases). The J call may be faulty, since TRBJ2-7 better matches the DNA end. CDR3 size: 13 residues. The germline gives CDR1 SGHNT, CDR2 YYREEE (reference sequence). The CDR3 sequence: CASSSPTVYEQYF. CDR3 nucleotides: TGTGCCAGCAGCTCCCCGACAGTTTACGAGCAGTACTTC.

This clone appeared a few times. V is TRBV7-2 and J is TRBJ1-2, with 8 bases lining up with TRBD1. From germline, CDR1 is SGHTA and CDR2 FQGNSA. This CDR3 is built from 15 residues. V gave up 2 bases and J gave up 8 bases; unmatched junction bases: 10. CDR3: CASSLRSAGGGGYTF. The CDR3 DNA is TGTGCCAGCAGCTTAAGGTCGGCAGGGGGCGGCGGCTACACCTTC.

The rearrangement uses TRBV4-1 and TRBJ1-5; D unclear. This CDR3 is built from 13 residues. V was clipped by 1 base and J by 9 bases, with 10 bases between them. Germline V CDR1 and CDR2: MGHRA, YSYEKL. The CDR3 DNA is TGCGCCAGCAGCCAAGCCCAGGCTTGGCCCCAGCATTTT. This encodes CASSQAQAWPQHF.

This clone was found a few times. V is TRBV10-3 and J is TRBJ2-7, with 15 nucleotides matching TRBD2. The ends lost 10 bases at V and 3 bases at J; junction bases unmatched: 13. Germline CDR1 and CDR2: ENHRY and SYGVKD. This CDR3 is 17 amino acids long. CDR3 region: CATSPGLAGGNHYEQYF. The CDR3 DNA follows: TGTGCCACCTCACCGGGACTAGCGGGAGGTAACCACTACGAGCAGTACTTC.

The chain carries TRBV6-1 and TRBJ2-7; D possibly corresponds to TRBD2 (6 bases). In germline, CDR1 is MNHNS, CDR2 SASEGT. The CDR3 loop spans 11 amino acids. V lost 6 bases to trimming and J lost 6 bases, with 9 bases between them. In nucleotides, the CDR3 is TGTGCCAGCAGACGGGGAGGCGAGCAGTACTTC. Its translation: CASRRGGEQYF.

There are a few counts of this clone. The V call is TRBV4-2, the J call TRBJ2-7, with 9 bases matching TRBD2. This CDR3 spans 18 amino acids. The trim removed 3 bases at V and 0 bases at J, leaving 12 bases unmatched. Germline V gene data show CDR1 as LGHNA and CDR2 as YNFKEQ. The CDR3 region has the DNA TGTGCCAGCAGCCAGATCTATGGGGTAGCGGGAGCCTCCTACGAGCAGTACTTC. This codes for CASSQIYGVAGASYEQYF.